This TCR beta chain comes out of a study of blood T cell repertoires in COVID-19 (dated by TCRdb to 2020 to 2022). Study-wide context: Samples covering the acute and convalescent phases of COVID-19 were provided by collaborators in the United States, Italy and Spain. A de-identified subject ID, COVID-19 status, age in years and sex were almost always included in the sample metadata. Deeply sampled blood TCRbeta repertoires from subjects exposed to, actively infected with, or recovered from COVID-19 were included in the dataset. A freely available public database, intended as a resource for researchers studying the immune response to SARS-CoV-2, is where the repertoires were released. Samples came from the ongoing ImmuneRACE study (first 160 participants) plus 1,254 subjects from 6 global collaborators. The prospective study material was composed of cDNA or gDNA derived from T cells, B-cell-depleted T cells, or PBMCs. HLA class I and class II types, where available, came from metadata supplied by the sample provider rather than from assay-based typing.

Sequences MNHEY (CDR1) and SVGAGI (CDR2) are obtained from the germline V gene. The germline V and J ends show losses of 0 bases and 4 bases respectively, and no gene match explains 7 bases of the junction. The CDR3 spans 16 residues, from the cysteine through the phenylalanine. The entry retains the CDR3 DNA only, 48 bases that are in frame from base 1. As for this clone: The target of this receptor is not known. Base qualities are not at hand, and no much larger clone is one base apart.

Each collaborating institution followed its own protocols to collect whole blood in K2EDTA tubes. For TCRbeta analysis, collaborators shipped samples as frozen whole blood, isolated PBMCs, or DNA extracted from either of those sample types. TCRbeta CDR3 regions were amplified from genomic DNA by means of the immunoSEQ Assay, a bias-controlled multiplex PCR. Per the source publication's procedure: Nucleated cell counts per sample were estimated from amplification of reference gene primers within the assay. To quantify the absolute abundance of each unique TCRbeta CDR3 rearrangement, sequence reads were collapsed and filtered. For each sample, productive Simpson clonality was calculated as the square root of Simpson's diversity index over productive rearrangements. TCRdb limited this immuneACCESS table to in-frame rearrangements with V and J called. A share of clones is missing; checked studies link under half to unresolved V genes, and the rest is unexplained. V and J calls and clone size are those listed in that table; D and trimming were worked out from the DNA. In all, the sample holds approximately 92,000 clones, and less than 90% of those were seen once. The top ten clonotypes cover 2% of the sample.

Study-wide findings and limitations: The amount of clinical and demographic metadata varied by source and participant and was provided uncurated.

The chain links TRBV6-5 with TRBJ2-5, and TRBD1 aligns with 8 junction nucleotides. Sequencing was done on a sample of peripheral blood. This receptor was identified in a man between 65 and 85 years old with active or convalescent COVID-19. The DNA sequence reads TGTGCCAGCAGTTACTCCGGGCAGGGGGCTAGAGAGACCCAGTACTTC. This sequence encodes CASSYSGQGARETQYF.